This T cell receptor beta chain was recovered during a study of naive and memory T cell subsets. An equimolar mix of two oligonucleotides served as the beta constant-region primer for TRBC1 and TRBC2. Ligated cDNA was amplified by four rounds of PCR with nested alpha and beta constant-region primers and SP2. TCRdb reprocessed the UMI-ligation and nested PCR reads via MiXCR and lists one record per CDR3 protein. Among some 21,000 distinct CDR3 sequences listed, approximately 10% were seen once. CDR1 and CDR2 (germline): MNHEY, SMNVEV (reference sequence). V was clipped by 8 bases and J by 5 bases, with 12 bases between them. This CDR3 is 12 amino acids long. This clonotype was counted ten times or more. As yet, its antigen is unknown. Study-wide findings and caveats: RNA-based TCR counts may shift with T cell activation and differentiation.

Sample: central memory CD8+ T cells from blood. This receptor was taken from a human donor in good health. The chain employs TRBV27 and TRBJ2-5; D gene uncertain. In nucleotides, the CDR3 is TGTGCCAGCGGCAAACTTTGGGAGACCCAGTACTTC. Residues: CASGKLWETQYF.